This T cell receptor (beta chain) was recorded in a study of shared clonotypes between healthy human individuals. Study details: Each donor had three CD4 naive, three CD4 memory, two CD8 naive and one CD8 memory plate.

CD45RO-negative, CCR7-positively selected cells formed the naive CD8 fraction, excluding terminally differentiated effector memory CD45RA+ cells. Clones were sequenced by immunoSEQ multiplex PCR, and TCRdb holds only the in-frame ones, with some missing. The sample carries about 2.1 million clones, around 93% recorded once. Sample: naive CD8+ T cells from PBMCs. The receptor's source is a man between 18 and 29 years old in good health. Some clones in this sample may be carry-over from other donors' samples.

The CDR3 DNA sequence: TGCAGCGTTAATGGGCATAACTATGGCTACACCTTC. Its translation is CSVNGHNYGYTF. This rearrangement joins TRBV29-1 to TRBJ1-2; D is undetermined. This CDR3 has 12 residues. Trimming cost V 5 bases and J 1 base, with 8 bases left between them. The germline gives CDR1 SQVTM, CDR2 ANQGSEA.